One sample yielded the 9 T cell receptor beta chains listed below, sequenced in a study of cytomegalovirus exposure and HLA in healthy donors. The PCR ran on 60 Vbeta and 13 Jbeta primers. Sequenced by immunoSEQ multiplex PCR; TCRdb stores in-frame clones only, minus some. The data hold some 60,000 clones, with 75% to 85% observed a single time. Source material: PBMCs. The receptors originated from a male donor in good health and CMV-seronegative.

V gene TRBV7-9 combines with J gene TRBJ2-5; no reliable D call. Germline V gives CDR1 SEHNR, CDR2 FQNEAQ (reference sequence). CDR3 length: 14 amino acids. The V end was cut by 4 bases, the J end by 0 bases, with 9 bases between. The CDR3 spells CASSSELYQETQYF. The CDR3, as DNA: TGTGCCAGCAGCTCCGAGTTGTACCAAGAGACCCAGTACTTC.

This sequence joins TRBV18 and TRBJ2-7; 7 nucleotides match TRBD1. Germline trimming cut 3 bases from V and 4 bases from J; bases unmatched to any gene: 15. From germline, CDR1 is KGHSH and CDR2 LQKENI. This CDR3 is 17 amino acids long. CDR3 sequence reads: CASSPSIKQGSLYEQYF. CDR3 bases: TGTGCCAGCTCACCTAGTATAAAACAGGGGTCTCTATACGAGCAGTACTTC.

This rearrangement joins TRBV4-1 to TRBJ2-3; 9 bases are a match to TRBD1. The germline V gene encodes CDR1 MGHRA and CDR2 YSYEKL. The CDR3 totals 17 residues. Trimming removed 3 bases from V and 4 bases from J; junction bases left unmatched: 11. The CDR3: CASSQGTTGGAPDTQYF. Written as DNA, the CDR3 is TGCGCCAGCAGCCAGGGTACGACAGGGGGAGCCCCAGATACGCAGTATTTT.

This clone was seen a handful of times. This chain joins TRBV6-5 and TRBJ1-2, with D possibly TRBD1 on 6 matching bases. CDR3 length: 14 residues. With 6 bases removed from V and 4 bases from J, the gap between germline ends came to 15 bases. From germline, CDR1 is MNHEY and CDR2 SVGAGI. The DNA for the CDR3 is TGTGCCAGCAGCCCCGGGGGGGGCGGCTATGGCTACACCTTC. It yields the protein CASSPGGGGYGYTF.

This clone was seen a single time. The chain employs TRBV5-1 and TRBJ1-6; 7 nucleotides line up with TRBD1. The germline gives CDR1 SGHRS, CDR2 YFSETQ. With V trimmed by 4 bases and J by 14 bases, 12 bases remained unmatched. This CDR3 has 14 amino acids. CDR3 loop: CASSPGQDPMTLHF. DNA of the CDR3: TGCGCCAGCAGCCCCGGACAGGATCCTATGACCCTCCACTTT.

V gene TRBV10-3 combines with J gene TRBJ2-7; the match to TRBD2 covers 14 bases. Germline CDR1 and CDR2: ENHRY and SYGVKD. This CDR3 is built from 19 residues. With 0 bases clipped from V and 0 bases from J, the junction kept 7 bases outside the gene matches. CDR3 region: CAISESGTSGGPISYEQYF. The CDR3 bases are TGTGCCATCAGTGAGTCGGGGACTAGCGGGGGCCCCATCTCCTACGAGCAGTACTTC.

The table lists this clone with a few counts. This sequence joins TRBV18 and TRBJ1-1; D might be TRBD1 (6 bases). V lost 3 bases and J 4 bases, leaving 9 bases between the germline ends. There are 13 residues in the CDR3. The germline V gene has CDR1 KGHSH and CDR2 LQKENI. The CDR3 DNA reads as TGTGCCAGCTCACCTGGCAGGGGCACTGAAGCTTTCTTT. As protein: CASSPGRGTEAFF.

This rearrangement joins TRBV7-3 to TRBJ2-1, with TRBD1 identical over 10 bases. Germline V lookup: CDR1 SGHTA, CDR2 FQGTGA. This CDR3 has 15 residues. Germline trimming cut 4 bases from V and 6 bases from J; bases unmatched to any gene: 6. The CDR3 loop is CASSSGTGASNEQFF. The CDR3 DNA reads TGTGCCAGCAGCTCCGGGACAGGGGCTTCCAATGAGCAGTTCTTC.

J is TRBJ2-7 and V is TRBV28; D ambiguous. The CDR3 has 14 residues. Trimming stripped 7 bases from V and 1 base from J, with 14 bases between. CDR1 is MDHEN and CDR2 is SYDVKM in the germline V gene. The CDR3, as DNA: TGTGCCAGCACCCCCCGGCAGAGGTCCTACGAGCAGTACTTC. It codes for CASTPRQRSYEQYF. The full variable domain, its missing parts supplied by reference TRBV28 and TRBJ2-7, is DVKVTQSSRYLVKRTGEKVFLECVQDMDHENMFWYRQDPGLGLRLIYFSYDVKMKEKGDIPEGYSVSREKKERFSLILESASTNQTSMYLCASTPRQRSYEQYFGPGTRLTVT.